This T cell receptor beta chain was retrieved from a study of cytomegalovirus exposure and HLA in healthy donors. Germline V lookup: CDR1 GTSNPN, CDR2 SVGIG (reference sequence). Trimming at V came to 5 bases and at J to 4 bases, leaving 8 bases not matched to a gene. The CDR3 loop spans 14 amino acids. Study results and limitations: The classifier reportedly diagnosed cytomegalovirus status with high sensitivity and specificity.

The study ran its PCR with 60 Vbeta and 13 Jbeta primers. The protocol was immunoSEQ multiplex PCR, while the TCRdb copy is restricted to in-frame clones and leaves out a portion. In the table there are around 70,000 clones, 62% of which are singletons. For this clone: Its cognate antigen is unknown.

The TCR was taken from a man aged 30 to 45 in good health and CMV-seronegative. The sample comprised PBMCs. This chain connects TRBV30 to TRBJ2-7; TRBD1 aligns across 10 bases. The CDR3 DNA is TGTGCCTGGGGGAGGGACAGGGGAGGGTACGAGCAGTACTTC. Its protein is CAWGRDRGGYEQYF.